One T cell receptor beta chain is described in this entry. The antigen remains undetermined. This sample was included in a study of STAT5B mutations in CD4+ large granular lymphocyte leukemia. Measured with immunoSEQ multiplex PCR; TCRdb has only the in-frame clones, and not every one. The sample holds roughly 30,000 clones; more than 60% are singletons and the top ten take 2.1%. Whole-study findings and limits: Compared with healthy controls (2/35), patient top clones favored TRBV06 (8/27). No patients shared main leukemic clonotypes, though roughly 27% appeared at low frequency elsewhere.

This CDR3 is built from 17 residues. Germline loops: CDR1 SGHNT, CDR2 YENEEA. Trimming pared 2 bases from V and 2 bases from J, leaving 19 bases between. Buffy coats from healthy blood donors served as controls. This sequence joins TRBV11-3 and TRBJ2-7; D possibly corresponds to TRBD1 (6 bases). The sequenced sample consisted of CD4+ T cells from blood buffy coats. The source of this sequence is a human donor in good health. The CDR3 DNA reads TGTGCCAGCAGCTTATCCACAGGGCTTGGGACCCCCTACGAGCAGTACTTC. Translation: CASSLSTGLGTPYEQYF.